A single sample gave rise to the 26 T cell receptor beta chains below, sequenced in a study of patients and donors after allogeneic stem cell transplantation. TCRdb used MiXCR to reprocess the RT-PCR reads, holding one entry per CDR3 protein. The repertoire holds roughly 880,000 distinct CDR3 sequences, with roughly 18% as singletons. The sequenced sample was blood, either unsorted or a sorted T cell fraction (not recorded which). These receptors were collected from a human donor who was either an allogeneic HSCT recipient or a stem cell or donor lymphocyte infusion donor (not recorded which). It is not recorded whose cells these are; they may come from a transplant donor.

This clonotype has only a few counts. V is TRBV29-1 and J is TRBJ1-1, with 9 bases matching TRBD1. Germline-derived CDR1 and CDR2 are SQVTM and ANQGSEA. CDR3 size: 13 residues. V shed 6 bases and J 8 bases; nucleotides not matched to a gene: 10. The CDR3 region is CSVSPPGQGEAFF. The CDR3 DNA sequence: TGCAGCGTCTCGCCCCCGGGACAGGGAGAAGCTTTCTTT. Filled out from reference TRBV29-1 and TRBJ1-1, the complete variable domain reads SAVISQKPSRDICQRGTSLTIQCQVDSQVTMMFWYRQQPGQSLTLIATANQGSEATYESGFVIDKFPISRPNLTFSTLTVSNMSPEDSSIYLCSVSPPGQGEAFFGQGTRLTVV.

Only a few counts were recorded for this clonotype. This chain connects TRBV12-3 or TRBV12-4 to TRBJ2-1; 12 nucleotides match TRBD2. The CDR3 is 17 residues long. After removal of 4 bases from V and 6 bases from J, the junction contained 10 bases not matched to a gene. Here the CDR3 reads CASSSERLAGVGNEQFF. CDR3 DNA sequence: TGTGCCAGCAGTTCCGAACGACTAGCGGGAGTGGGCAATGAGCAGTTCTTC.

V is TRBV7-8 and J is TRBJ2-7; 7 nucleotides agree with TRBD2. The germline gives CDR1 SGHVS, CDR2 FQNEAQ. The CDR3 runs to 15 residues. V shed 3 bases and J 1 base; nucleotides not matched to a gene: 6. The CDR3 DNA reads TGTGCCAGCAGCTTCGGGAGGACACGGTCCTACGAGCAGTACTTC. Translation: CASSFGRTRSYEQYF.

The chain combines TRBV20-1 with TRBJ1-4, with unresolved D. This CDR3 has 15 amino acids. Germline V gene data show CDR1 as DFQATT and CDR2 as SNEGSKA (reference sequence). The germline V and J ends were trimmed by 1 base and 0 bases, with 9 bases remaining between them. This chain's CDR3 is CSARVFPATNEKLFF. The CDR3 nucleotides read TGCAGTGCTAGAGTTTTCCCTGCAACTAATGAAAAACTGTTTTTT.

Only a few counts were recorded for this clonotype. The chain combines TRBV3-1 with TRBJ2-3; weak D call: TRBD1 (6 bases). The V and J ends lost 4 bases and 3 bases respectively, with 20 bases between them. CDR1 is LGHDT, CDR2 YNNKEL, per germline (reference sequence). This CDR3 is 17 amino acids long. As DNA, the CDR3 is TGTGCCAGCAGCCCCCACCAGGGGAGAAGGTGGACAGATACGCAGTATTTT. Encoded protein: CASSPHQGRRWTDTQYF.

The rearrangement links TRBV20-1 to TRBJ2-7; TRBD2 matches 7 bases. CDR3 length: 13 amino acids. Germline V gene lookup returns CDR1 DFQATT and CDR2 SNEGSKA (reference sequence). V shed 1 base, J shed 3 bases, and the junction held 3 bases outside the gene matches. This CDR3 is CSARGGGGYEQYF. The CDR3 DNA reads as TGCAGTGCTAGAGGGGGCGGGGGCTACGAGCAGTACTTC.

This clonotype was seen a handful of times. The CDR3 is CAWSPGERHEQFF. DNA of the CDR3: TGTGCCTGGAGTCCCGGGGAGAGACATGAGCAGTTCTTC. The chain joins TRBV30 to TRBJ2-1; tentative D call: TRBD2 (5 bases). The V gene's germline CDR1 is GTSNPN and CDR2 SVGIG (reference sequence). V lost 2 bases, J lost 8 bases, and 13 bases lay in between. The length of the CDR3 is 13 residues.

This clonotype was recorded only once. CDR3 nucleotide sequence: TGTGCCAGCAGCCAGTTTGTTGCGGGGGGACACGTTCCTTCCGAGCAGTACTTC. Residues: CASSQFVAGGHVPSEQYF. The J gene is TRBJ2-7, the V gene TRBV3-1, with 8 bases that match TRBD2. CDR3 length: 18 residues. Germline V CDR1 and CDR2: LGHDT, YNNKEL (reference sequence). Unmatched junction bases numbered 19, after V lost 3 bases and J lost 6 bases.

The sample holds a few counts of this clonotype. The rearrangement joins TRBV12-3 or TRBV12-4 to TRBJ1-3, with 7 positions matching TRBD1. The CDR3 is 15 amino acids. The V segment lost 6 bases and the J segment 0 bases; nucleotides outside the gene matches: 5. This CDR3 reads CASRGQTLSGNTIYF. As DNA, the CDR3 is TGTGCCAGCAGGGGACAGACTCTCTCTGGAAACACCATATATTTT.

Only a few counts were recorded for this clonotype. V and J are TRBV3-1 and TRBJ2-1, with 9 bases matching TRBD2. Germline CDR1 LGHDT, CDR2 YNNKEL (reference sequence). Germline trimming cut 1 base from V and 10 bases from J; bases unmatched to any gene: 8. The CDR3 runs to 15 residues. The CDR3 here is CASSQVASGIFEQFF. Written as DNA, the CDR3 is TGTGCCAGCAGCCAAGTTGCTAGCGGGATATTCGAGCAGTTCTTC.

The chain links TRBV4-1 to TRBJ1-4; 7 bases fit TRBD1. Germline CDR1 MGHRA, CDR2 YSYEKL. V lost 3 bases to trimming and J lost 5 bases; unmatched junction nucleotides: 6. This CDR3 has 15 amino acids. As DNA, the CDR3 is TGCGCCAGCAGCCACCCGGGACAGACAAATGAAAAACTGTTTTTT. This translates into CASSHPGQTNEKLFF.

V is TRBV20-1 and J is TRBJ2-1; 10 bases agree with TRBD2. Germline CDR1 and CDR2: DFQATT and SNEGSKA (reference sequence). This CDR3 spans 14 amino acids. J gave up 2 bases and V 6 bases, and 4 bases lay outside the gene matches. The CDR3 DNA sequence: TGCAGTGCATCGAGCGGGAGGGCCTACAATGAGCAGTTCTTC. Amino acids: CSASSGRAYNEQFF.

This clonotype has only a few counts. This chain connects TRBV20-1 to TRBJ1-1; no firm D call. CDR1 is DFQATT and CDR2 is SNEGSKA in the germline V gene (reference sequence). Deletions cut 1 base from V and 0 bases from J, with 9 bases between. CDR3 size: 14 residues. The CDR3 DNA reads as TGCAGTGCTAGAGCCGACACCTTGAACACTGAAGCTTTCTTT. Translated: CSARADTLNTEAFF.

The V call is TRBV3-1, the J call TRBJ1-2; D uncertain. CDR3 length: 13 amino acids. V was pared by 1 base and J by 7 bases, with 10 bases between. Looked up from germline, CDR1 is LGHDT and CDR2 is YNNKEL (reference sequence). CDR3 nucleotide sequence: TGTGCCAGCAGCCAAGTCGCCAGTGGTGGCTACACCTTC. Amino acids: CASSQVASGGYTF.

This clonotype was counted between two and nine times. V usage is TRBV11-3 and J usage is TRBJ2-7, with D maybe TRBD2 (5 bases). The CDR3 is 15 residues long. Germline CDR1 and CDR2: SGHNT and YENEEA. The V end lost 5 bases, the J end lost 3 bases, and 17 bases lay between the germline ends. CDR3 in amino acids: CASSPMRGSSYEQYF. The CDR3 DNA reads as TGTGCCAGCAGCCCAATGCGAGGGTCGAGCTACGAGCAGTACTTC.

The chain uses TRBV5-1 and TRBJ2-7; 7 positions match TRBD2. The CDR3 has 14 residues. J was trimmed by 5 bases and V by 1 base; bases with no gene match: 6. The germline V gene encodes CDR1 SGHRS and CDR2 YFSETQ. In nucleotides, the CDR3 is TGCGCCAGCAGCTTGTTGGGGGGGAGGAACGAGCAGTACTTC. Translation gives CASSLLGGRNEQYF.

Comments on this clonotype: A junction boundary mismatches the germline segment, possibly from a read error. The chain couples TRBV9 to TRBJ1-2; 9 bases are a match to TRBD1. The CDR3 contains 15 residues. The germline CDR1 and CDR2 sequences are SGDLS and YYNGEE. The CDR3 nucleotides read TGTGCCAGCAGCGCAAGGGAGGGACAGGGCTATCGCTACACCTTC. The encoded protein is CASSAREGQGYRYTF.

This clonotype was observed a few times. The chain combines TRBV6-1 with TRBJ2-2, with a tentative D call TRBD1 (5 bases). V shed 6 bases and J shed 4 bases, with 12 bases lying between them. The germline gives CDR1 MNHNS, CDR2 SASEGT. This CDR3 spans 14 amino acids. CDR3 in DNA: TGTGCCAGCAGCCCGACAGTGGCCACCGGGGAGCTGTTTTTT. Its translation is CASSPTVATGELFF.

This chain links TRBV29-1 with TRBJ2-7; 7 nucleotides line up with TRBD1. Germline loops: CDR1 SQVTM, CDR2 ANQGSEA. This CDR3 region has 12 residues. V was pared by 7 bases and J by 3 bases, with 6 bases of the junction left unmatched. The CDR3 DNA is TGCAGCGGTGGACAGGATCGCTACGAGCAGTACTTC. Translating gives CSGGQDRYEQYF.

Only a few counts were recorded for this clonotype. The V and J genes are TRBV6-5 and TRBJ2-1; D perhaps matches TRBD2 (6 bases). V was clipped by 1 base and J by 3 bases, with 10 bases between them. Germline V lookup: CDR1 MNHEY, CDR2 SVGAGI. This CDR3 has 15 residues. CDR3 bases: TGTGCCAGCAGTTACTATGTGGGAGGCTACAATGAGCAGTTCTTC. This translates into CASSYYVGGYNEQFF.

The V call is TRBV20-1, the J call TRBJ2-7, with D perhaps TRBD2 (6 bases). Trimming shortened V by 7 bases and J by 4 bases, and 11 bases separated the two germline ends. CDR1 is DFQATT, CDR2 SNEGSKA, per germline (reference sequence). The CDR3 is 11 residues long. CDR3 bases: TGCAGTGTTAGGGACTGGTACGAGCAGTACTTC. It is translated as CSVRDWYEQYF.

This clonotype has only a few counts. The gene calls are TRBV20-1 and TRBJ1-1, with 8 bases aligning to TRBD1. The ends lost 3 bases at V and 4 bases at J; junction bases unmatched: 7. This CDR3 has 14 residues. Germline V gene lookup returns CDR1 DFQATT and CDR2 SNEGSKA (reference sequence). This chain's CDR3 is CSASLQGAGTEAFF. CDR3 DNA: TGCAGTGCTAGTCTTCAGGGGGCCGGCACTGAAGCTTTCTTT.

This clonotype was picked up a small number of times. This chain links TRBV10-3 with TRBJ2-1, with TRBD1 matching 10 bases. Germline-derived CDR1 and CDR2 are ENHRY and SYGVKD. This CDR3 is built from 13 residues. V was clipped by 9 bases and J by 4 bases; unmatched bases: 3. The CDR3 here is CAIRQGAYNEQFF. DNA of the CDR3: TGTGCCATACGACAGGGGGCGTACAATGAGCAGTTCTTC.

CDR3 bases: TGTGCCAGCTCACCTCGAAGACGAGCCCGGAGACAGGACTATAATGAAAAACTGTTTTTT. Protein sequence: CASSPRRRARRQDYNEKLFF. The rearrangement joins TRBV18 to TRBJ1-4; weak D call: TRBD1 (6 bases). There are 20 residues in the CDR3. V lost 3 bases, J lost 4 bases, and 27 bases lay in between. Germline V gene sequence: CDR1 KGHSH, CDR2 LQKENI.

This clonotype showed up just a few times. The gene calls are TRBV15 and TRBJ2-7; 9 bases match TRBD1. After removal of 5 bases from V and 3 bases from J, the junction contained 8 bases not matched to a gene. CDR1 LNHNV and CDR2 YYDKDF come from the germline V gene (reference sequence). This CDR3 has 15 amino acids. The CDR3 DNA reads TGTGCCACCAGCCCTGCCGGGACAGGGTTCTACGAGCAGTACTTC. Amino acid sequence: CATSPAGTGFYEQYF.

There are many counts of this clonotype. The V gene is TRBV20-1, the J gene TRBJ2-7, with 7 bases matching TRBD1. V lost 3 bases to trimming and J lost 5 bases; unmatched junction nucleotides: 4. The CDR3 runs to 12 residues. Germline values: CDR1 DFQATT, CDR2 SNEGSKA (reference sequence). The CDR3 nucleotides read TGCAGTGCTAGGGGACAGATCGACGAGCAGTACTTC. As protein: CSARGQIDEQYF.